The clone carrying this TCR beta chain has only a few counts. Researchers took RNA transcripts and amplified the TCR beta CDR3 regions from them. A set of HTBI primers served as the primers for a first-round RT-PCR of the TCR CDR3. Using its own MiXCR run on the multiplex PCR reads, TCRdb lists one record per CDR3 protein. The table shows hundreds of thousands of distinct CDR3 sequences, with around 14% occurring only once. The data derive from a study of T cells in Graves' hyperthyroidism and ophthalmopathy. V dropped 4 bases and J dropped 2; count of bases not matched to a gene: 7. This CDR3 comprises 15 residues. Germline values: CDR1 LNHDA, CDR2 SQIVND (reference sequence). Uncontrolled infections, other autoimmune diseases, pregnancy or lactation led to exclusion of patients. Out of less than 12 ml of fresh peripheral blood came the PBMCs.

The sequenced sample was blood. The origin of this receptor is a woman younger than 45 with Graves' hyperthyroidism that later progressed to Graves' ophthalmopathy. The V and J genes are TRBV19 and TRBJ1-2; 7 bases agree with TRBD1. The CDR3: CASSTPPGQNYGYTF. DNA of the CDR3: TGTGCCAGTAGTACTCCACCGGGACAGAACTATGGCTACACCTTC. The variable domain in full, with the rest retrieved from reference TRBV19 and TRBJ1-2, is DGGITQSPKYLFRKEGQNVTLSCEQNLNHDAMYWYRQDPGQGLRLIYYSQIVNDFQKGDIAEGYSVSREKKESFPLTVTSAQKNPTAFYLCASSTPPGQNYGYTFGSGTRLTVV.